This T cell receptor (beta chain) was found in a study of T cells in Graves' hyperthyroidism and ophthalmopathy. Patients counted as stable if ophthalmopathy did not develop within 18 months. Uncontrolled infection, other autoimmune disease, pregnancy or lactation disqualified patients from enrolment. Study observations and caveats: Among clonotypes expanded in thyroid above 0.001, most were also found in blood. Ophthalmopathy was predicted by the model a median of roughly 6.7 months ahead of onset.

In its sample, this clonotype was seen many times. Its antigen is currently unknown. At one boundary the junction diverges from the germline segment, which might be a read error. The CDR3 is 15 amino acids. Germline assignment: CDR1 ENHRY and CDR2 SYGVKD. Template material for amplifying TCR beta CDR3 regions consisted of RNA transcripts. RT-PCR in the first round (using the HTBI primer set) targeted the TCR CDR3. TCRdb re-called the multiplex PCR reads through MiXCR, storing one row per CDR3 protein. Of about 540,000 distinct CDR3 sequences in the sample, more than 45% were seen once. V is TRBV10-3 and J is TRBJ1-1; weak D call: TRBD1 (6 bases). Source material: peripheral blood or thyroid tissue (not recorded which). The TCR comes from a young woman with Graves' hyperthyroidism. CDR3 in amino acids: CASSRGDTMNTEAFF. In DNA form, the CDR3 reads TGTGCCAGCAGTCGCGGGGACACCATGAACACTGAAGCTTTCTTT.